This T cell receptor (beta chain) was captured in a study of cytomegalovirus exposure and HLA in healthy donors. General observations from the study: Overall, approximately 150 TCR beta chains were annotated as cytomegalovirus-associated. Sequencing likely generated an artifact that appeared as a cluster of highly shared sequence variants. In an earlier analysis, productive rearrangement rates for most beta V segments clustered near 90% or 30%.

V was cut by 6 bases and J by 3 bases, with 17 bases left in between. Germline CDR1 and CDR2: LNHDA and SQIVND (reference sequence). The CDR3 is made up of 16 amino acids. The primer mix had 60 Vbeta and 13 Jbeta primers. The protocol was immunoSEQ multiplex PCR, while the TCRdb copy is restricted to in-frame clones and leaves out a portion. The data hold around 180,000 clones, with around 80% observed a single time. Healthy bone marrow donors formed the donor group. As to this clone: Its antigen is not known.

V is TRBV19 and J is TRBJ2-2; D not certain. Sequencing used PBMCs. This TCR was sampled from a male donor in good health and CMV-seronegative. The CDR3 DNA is TGTGCCAGTAGCAACAGACGTGCTACCTACACCGGGGAGCTGTTTTTT. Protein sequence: CASSNRRATYTGELFF.